This TCR beta chain emerged from a study of T cell responses to AZD1222 COVID-19 vaccine. Regarding the study as a whole: Clonal diversity may have been underestimated in mostly white British donors. Dominant at 160-218 and 743-854, vaccine-associated CD4 TCRs also spanned spike. At baseline, seropositivity was found in only 5 to 7 AZD1222 recipients.

Pooling covered second doses at about 4 or about 12 weeks. Repertoires were generated with immunoSEQ multiplex PCR, while TCRdb's copy carries only in-frame clones and drops some. Of under 150,000 clones in the sample, approximately 87% were seen once. Concerning this clone: Its target is unknown.

V was clipped by 5 bases and J by 7 bases, with 11 bases between them. Germline V gene lookup returns CDR1 SGHTA and CDR2 FQGNSA. The CDR3 has 13 amino acids. The sequencing used peripheral blood, collected 28 days after the second AZD1222 dose. The receptor's source is an adult who received the AZD1222 COVID-19 vaccine. The V gene is TRBV7-2, the J gene TRBJ1-4, with D perhaps matching TRBD1 (5 bases). The CDR3 DNA follows: TGTGCCAGCAGCCGGGGCGCGAGTGAAAAACTGTTTTTT. This sequence encodes CASSRGASEKLFF.